What follows describes a single TCR beta chain. Its antigen remains unidentified. The record originates from a study of cytomegalovirus exposure and HLA in healthy donors. The germline V gene has CDR1 MNHEY and CDR2 SVGAGI. Trimming took off 5 bases at V and 3 bases at J, with 8 bases between the two ends. The length of the CDR3 is 13 residues. The 120-subject validation cohort, separate from the approximately 630-subject first cohort, included the donors. Assay: immunoSEQ multiplex PCR; the TCRdb copy retains only in-frame clones and omits some. The profile shows under 200,000 clones, roughly nine tenths of them singletons. General study points: Reportedly, diagnosis of cytomegalovirus status by the classifier showed high specificity and sensitivity. In the roughly 130 validation repertoires, a later analysis found that first-cohort TCR clusters tended to co-occur. Overall, roughly 150 TCR beta chains were annotated as cytomegalovirus-associated.

Sequencing was performed on PBMCs. The chain carries TRBV6-5 and TRBJ1-5; the D gene is possibly TRBD1 (6 bases). The clonotype comes from a woman aged 25-40 years in good health and CMV-seronegative. CDR3 bases: TGTGCCAGCAGTGACAGGTTCAATCAGCCCCAGCATTTT. Translation gives CASSDRFNQPQHF.